The entry that follows covers one TCR beta chain sequence. Its matching antigen is unknown. Trimming removed 5 bases from V and 1 base from J, with 12 bases in between. Germline assignment: CDR1 LNHDA and CDR2 SQIVND (reference sequence). The CDR3 runs to 15 residues. This sample was included in a study of shared clonotypes between healthy human individuals. Study-level findings and limits: Clonotypes which were not shared had lower generation probabilities than clonotypes that all four donors shared. Sharing across several donors was seen in around 5.1% of naive CD4 clonotypes.

Generated by immunoSEQ multiplex PCR, the TCRdb table keeps only in-frame clones and is missing some. Counted here are fewer than 130,000 clones, about 66% occurring once; the ten biggest clones make up about 25%. Sequenced sample: memory CD8+ T cells sorted from blood. Subset indicated: CD45RO+ cells pooled with CCR7-negative TemRA cells. The TCR was taken from a woman aged 25 to 39 in good health. The V and J genes are TRBV19 and TRBJ2-1, with a tentative D call TRBD2 (5 bases). CDR3 loop: CASSPLAISYNEQFF. DNA for the CDR3: TGTGCCAGTAGTCCCTTAGCGATATCCTACAATGAGCAGTTCTTC.